This T cell receptor beta chain emerged from a study of cytomegalovirus exposure and HLA in healthy donors. Findings of the study overall: The authors enumerated some 170 TCR beta chains as linked to cytomegalovirus.

V was pared by 3 bases and J by 5 bases, with 2 bases of the junction left unmatched. Germline CDR1 is SGHRS and CDR2 is YFSETQ. The CDR3 consists of 15 residues. The PCR made use of 60 Vbeta and 13 Jbeta primers. Generated by immunoSEQ multiplex PCR, the TCRdb table keeps only in-frame clones and is missing some. This table holds roughly 100,000 clones, roughly 74% found once. To note about this clone: What it binds is not known.

The source of this sequence is a man in his forties or fifties in good health and CMV-seronegative. This chain joins TRBV5-1 and TRBJ2-1; 13 bases align to TRBD2. The sequenced sample consisted of PBMCs. Written as DNA, the CDR3 is TGCGCCAGCAGCTGGGGACTAGCGGGGCACAATGAGCAGTTCTTC. This gives the protein CASSWGLAGHNEQFF.